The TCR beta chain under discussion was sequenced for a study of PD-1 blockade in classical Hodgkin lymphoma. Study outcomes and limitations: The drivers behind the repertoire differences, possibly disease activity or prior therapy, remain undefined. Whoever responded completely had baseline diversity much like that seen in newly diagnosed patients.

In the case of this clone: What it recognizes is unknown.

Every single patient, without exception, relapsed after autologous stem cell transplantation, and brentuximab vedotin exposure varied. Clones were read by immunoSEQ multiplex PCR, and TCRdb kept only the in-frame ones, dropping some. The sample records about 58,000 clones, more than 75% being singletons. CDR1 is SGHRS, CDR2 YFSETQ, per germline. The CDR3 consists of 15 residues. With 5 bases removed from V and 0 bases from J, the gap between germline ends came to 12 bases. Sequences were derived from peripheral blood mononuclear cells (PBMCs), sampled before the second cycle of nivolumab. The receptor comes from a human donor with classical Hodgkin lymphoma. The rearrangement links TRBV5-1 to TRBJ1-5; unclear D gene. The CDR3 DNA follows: TGCGCCAGCAGGGAGGGCGGGTATAGCAATCAGCCCCAGCATTTT. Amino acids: CASREGGYSNQPQHF.